The 6 T cell receptor beta chains listed next were all sequenced from one sample in a study of tumour-infiltrating T cells in Burkitt lymphoma. Measured with immunoSEQ multiplex PCR; TCRdb has only the in-frame clones, and not every one. The sample has around 12 clones. Sequenced input: tumor tissue. These receptors came from a human donor with Burkitt lymphoma.

V is TRBV21-1 and J is TRBJ1-1. TRBV21-1 is a pseudogene locus. There are 17 residues in the CDR3. The CDR3 nucleotides read TGTGCCGGCAGGAATATATTAGCTACACAATTTCGCACTGAAGCTTTCTTT. It encodes CAGRNILATQFRTEAFF.

CDR3 protein: CASSYSRRLTYEQYF. The CDR3 DNA is TGTGCCAGCAGTTACTCGAGACGGCTTACCTACGAGCAGTACTTC. The chain couples TRBV6-5 to TRBJ2-7; unclear D gene. Germline-derived CDR1 and CDR2 are MNHEY and SVGAGI. The CDR3 contains 15 residues. The V end was cut by 0 bases, the J end by 2 bases, with 11 bases between.

J is TRBJ2-2 and V is TRBV6-1, with a weak D call TRBD2 (5 bases). CDR1 and CDR2 (germline): MNHNS, SASEGT. The CDR3 has 14 residues. The germline V and J ends were trimmed by 6 bases and 3 bases, with 11 bases remaining between them. Written as DNA, the CDR3 is TGTGCCAGCAGGGGAGAAGCGGACACCGGGGAGCTGTTTTTT. Translation: CASRGEADTGELFF.

The rearrangement links TRBV1 to TRBJ2-6; TRBD2 was called by the table and not checked on the DNA. TRBV1 constitutes a pseudogene. This CDR3 comprises 16 residues. CDR3: CTSRVSSLCRANVLTF. As DNA, the CDR3 is TGCACCAGCAGGGTATCGAGTTTGTGTCGGGCCAACGTCCTGACTTTC.

The table lists this clone with a few counts. This chain joins TRBV27 and TRBJ2-3; D unresolved. Germline loops: CDR1 MNHEY, CDR2 SMNVEV (reference sequence). V lost 2 bases and J lost 6, with 9 bases in between. This CDR3 has 13 amino acids. CDR3 sequence (DNA): TGTGCCAGCAGTTTAAATCCGAGGGATACGCAGTATTTT. As protein: CASSLNPRDTQYF.

Only one count was recorded for this clone. V gene TRBV30 combines with J gene TRBJ2-6, with D hard to call. Looked up from germline, CDR1 is GTSNPN and CDR2 is SVGIG (reference sequence). The CDR3 length is 14 residues. Trimming pared 1 base from V and 0 bases from J, leaving 4 bases between. Here the CDR3 reads CAWSGGSGANVLTF. CDR3 in DNA: TGTGCCTGGAGTGGCGGCTCTGGGGCCAACGTCCTGACTTTC.